Below, 9 T cell receptor beta chains from the same sample are listed, as sequenced in a study of human T cells and chemical hapten exposure. Time point noted: patch test 1, 2 weeks after DPC sensitization. The treatment was: therapeutic diphenylcyclopropenone sensitization with weekly scalp DPC. TCRdb recomputed calls from the RACE reads with MiXCR, one row per CDR3 protein. The data hold approximately 340,000 distinct CDR3 sequences, with around 7% observed a single time. Specimen: whole blood, collected in connection with sensitization to the hapten diphenylcyclopropenone (DPC). The origin of the receptors is a woman aged 18 to 35 with alopecia areata. Some clones in this sample may be carry-over from other donors' samples.

This clonotype was counted at least ten times. CDR3 sequence (DNA): TGCGCCAGCAGCCCTTCTAGCGGGGGGGCGATTGCAGATACGCAGTATTTT. It codes for CASSPSSGGAIADTQYF. The chain carries TRBV5-1 and TRBJ2-3, with 12 bases that match TRBD2. CDR3 size: 17 residues. Germline lookup yields CDR1 SGHRS and CDR2 YFSETQ. Trimming cost V 4 bases and J 4 bases; bases outside gene matches: 10.

V is TRBV6-5 and J is TRBJ1-2, with 7 bases matching TRBD1. The trim removed 2 bases at V and 2 bases at J, leaving 5 bases unmatched. This CDR3 is built from 15 residues. The V gene's germline CDR1 is MNHEY and CDR2 SVGAGI. The CDR3 DNA reads TGTGCCAGCAGTTACCAGGGGGAACAGAACTATGGCTACACCTTC. This sequence encodes CASSYQGEQNYGYTF.

This clonotype was detected a few times. V and J are TRBV27 and TRBJ1-1; TRBD1 aligns across 9 bases. With V trimmed by 0 bases and J by 0 bases, 5 bases remained unmatched. The CDR3 consists of 17 residues. CDR1 is MNHEY, CDR2 SMNVEV, per germline (reference sequence). The CDR3 sequence is CASSLSGTGIMNTEAFF. CDR3 in DNA: TGTGCCAGCAGTTTATCCGGGACAGGGATCATGAACACTGAAGCTTTCTTT.

This chain uses TRBV7-2 with TRBJ2-6; perhaps TRBD1 as D (5 bases). The CDR3 is made up of 15 amino acids. Germline V gene sequence: CDR1 SGHTA, CDR2 FQGNSA. V gave up 5 bases and J gave up 0 bases, with 8 bases separating them. CDR3 nucleotides: TGTGCCAGCAGCATCGACAGCTCTGGGGCCAACGTCCTGACTTTC. It yields the protein CASSIDSSGANVLTF. The whole variable domain, filled in from reference TRBV7-2 and TRBJ2-6, reads GAGVSQSPSNKVTEKGKDVELRCDPISGHTALYWYRQSLGQGLEFLIYFQGNSAPDKSGLPSDRFSAERTGGSVSTLTIQRTQQEDSAVYLCASSIDSSGANVLTFGAGSRLTVL.

This clonotype has at least ten counts. The CDR3 reads CASSGQINQPQHF. The DNA of the CDR3 is TGTGCCAGCAGTGGACAGATCAATCAGCCCCAGCATTTT. The J gene is TRBJ1-5, the V gene TRBV12-3 or TRBV12-4; maybe TRBD1 (6 bases). V was clipped by 5 bases and J by 3 bases, with 8 bases between them. The CDR3 has 13 amino acids.

This clonotype came up many times. V is TRBV4-1 and J is TRBJ2-1; the match to TRBD1 covers 10 bases. Germline loops: CDR1 MGHRA, CDR2 YSYEKL. Losses at the gene ends were 3 bases for V and 7 bases for J; bases not matched to a gene: 9. CDR3 length: 16 residues. DNA for the CDR3: TGCGCCAGCAGCCAGGAGGGACAGGGGACGAATAATGAGCAGTTCTTC. Translated: CASSQEGQGTNNEQFF.

This clonotype came up a few times. The gene calls are TRBV5-1 and TRBJ2-5, with TRBD2 identical over 15 bases. This CDR3 comprises 17 residues. V trimming: 4 bases; J trimming: 5 bases; junction bases outside the gene matches: 9. The germline CDR1 and CDR2 sequences are SGHRS and YFSETQ. CDR3 sequence reads: CASSNGLAGGPGETQYF. The CDR3 nucleotides are TGCGCCAGCAGCAATGGACTAGCGGGGGGGCCGGGTGAGACCCAGTACTTC.

In this sample, this clonotype turned up a few times. The chain couples TRBV14 to TRBJ2-3; TRBD2 agrees at 13 bases. Germline CDR1 reads SGHDN; CDR2 reads FVKESK. The CDR3 covers 16 residues. V was clipped by 5 bases and J by 1 base; unmatched bases: 3. DNA of the CDR3: TGTGCCAGCAGCAGGACTAGCGGGGGACGCACAGATACGCAGTATTTT. Translating it yields CASSRTSGGRTDTQYF.

This clonotype was detected only a few times. This chain joins TRBV28 and TRBJ2-3, with D possibly TRBD1 on 6 matching bases. The germline CDR1 and CDR2 sequences are MDHEN and SYDVKM. V lost 2 bases and J 3 bases, leaving 18 bases between the germline ends. The CDR3 sequence is 17 residues long. CDR3 DNA: TGTGCCAGCAGTTTACCATCTGCCCTGGACAGTACAGATACGCAGTATTTT. Amino acid sequence: CASSLPSALDSTDTQYF.